These 19 T cell receptor beta chains were sequenced from one sample in a study of identical twins. MiXCR, run by TCRdb on the 5' RACE reads, gives a single entry per CDR3 protein. The sample yields about 570,000 distinct CDR3 sequences, roughly 9.9% seen once. These data are also associated with another study on yellow fever vaccine responses in identical twins.

Sequenced: PBMCs. The source is a woman under 30 in good health.

This clonotype was picked up many times. The gene calls are TRBV4-1 and TRBJ2-2; perhaps TRBD1 as D (6 bases). The CDR3 runs to 15 residues. The germline gives CDR1 MGHRA, CDR2 YSYEKL. Between the trimmed V and J ends, which lost 3 bases and 3 bases, there was a span of 11 bases. CDR3 sequence (DNA): TGCGCCAGCAGCCAGATCAGGGGATACACCGGGGAGCTGTTTTTT. This translates into CASSQIRGYTGELFF.

V is TRBV7-6 and J is TRBJ2-7, with 8 bases aligning to TRBD2. J was trimmed by 7 bases and V by 3 bases; bases with no gene match: 8. The germline V gene has CDR1 SGHVS and CDR2 FNYEAQ. The CDR3 extends over 14 amino acids. The CDR3 loop reads CASSLAAGVGEQYF. In DNA, the CDR3 is TGTGCCAGCAGCTTGGCAGCGGGAGTGGGAGAGCAGTACTTC.

This chain connects TRBV28 to TRBJ2-3, with D possibly called TRBD1 or TRBD2 (5 bases each). The CDR3 contains 14 residues. Germline V lookup: CDR1 MDHEN, CDR2 SYDVKM. V lost 8 bases, J lost 3 bases, and 15 bases lay in between. The CDR3 DNA sequence: TGTGCCAGCGACAGTCAGGAGGTGACAGATACGCAGTATTTT. Translation gives CASDSQEVTDTQYF.

The rearrangement links TRBV7-6 to TRBJ2-1, with 7 nucleotides matching TRBD2. This CDR3 region has 17 residues. J gave up 0 bases and V 3 bases, and 8 bases lay outside the gene matches. Germline CDR1 is SGHVS and CDR2 is FNYEAQ. CDR3 nucleotide sequence: TGTGCCAGCAGCTTCCCTAGACTAGCCAGCTCCTACAATGAGCAGTTCTTC. Its protein is CASSFPRLASSYNEQFF.

The J gene is TRBJ2-5, the V gene TRBV2; 9 bases are a match to TRBD2. With V trimmed by 1 base and J by 5 bases, 5 bases remained unmatched. CDR3 length: 15 amino acids. The germline V gene has CDR1 SNHLY and CDR2 FYNNEI. The DNA of the CDR3 is TGTGCCAGCAGTGAAGTCCGACTAGCGGCGGAGACCCAGTACTTC. It translates to CASSEVRLAAETQYF.

The chain carries TRBV27 and TRBJ2-7; D gene uncertain. Germline V gene data show CDR1 as MNHEY and CDR2 as SMNVEV (reference sequence). V dropped 2 bases and J dropped 2 bases, with 10 bases sitting between them. The CDR3 spans 14 residues. CDR3 in DNA: TGTGCCAGCAGTTTAAGAGGTACGACCTACGAGCAGTACTTC. Its protein is CASSLRGTTYEQYF.

This clonotype was seen a few times. The chain carries TRBV29-1 and TRBJ1-2; D is unclear. The V and J ends lost 5 bases and 8 bases respectively, with 21 bases between them. In germline, CDR1 is SQVTM, CDR2 ANQGSEA. This CDR3 region has 14 residues. The DNA of the CDR3 is TGCAGCGTTCTGAAACGGACCCCCGAGCCAGGCTACACCTTC. This gives the protein CSVLKRTPEPGYTF.

This clonotype was seen more than once but under ten times. CDR3 coding DNA: TGTGCCAGTAGTCCCGGGACAGGGGGCCTGCCCCAGCATTTT. It codes for CASSPGTGGLPQHF. This rearrangement joins TRBV19 to TRBJ1-5; TRBD1 matches 12 bases. The CDR3 runs to 14 residues. V shed 5 bases and J 9 bases; nucleotides not matched to a gene: 5. Germline CDR1 LNHDA, CDR2 SQIVND (reference sequence).

The table lists this clonotype with a few counts. V and J are TRBV29-1 and TRBJ2-2; D gene ambiguous. CDR1 and CDR2 from the germline V gene are SQVTM and ANQGSEA. This CDR3 comprises 10 residues. Trimming took 5 bases from V and 6 from J, leaving 4 bases between them. In DNA form, the CDR3 reads TGCAGCGTTTTCTCCGGGGAGCTGTTTTTT. Protein product: CSVFSGELFF.

This clonotype was counted only a few times. One end of the junction does not line up with germline, which may come from a read error. The chain is built from TRBV6-1 and TRBJ1-2, with no clear D. Germline V lookup: CDR1 MNHNS, CDR2 SASEGT. The CDR3 runs 11 residues. The CDR3 reads CASSDYGAGAF. As DNA, the CDR3 is TGTGCCAGCAGCGACTATGGCGCTGGTGCCTTC.

The chain has TRBV7-2 and TRBJ2-7; 9 bases align to TRBD2. With V trimmed by 0 bases and J by 5 bases, 5 bases remained unmatched. Germline V gives CDR1 SGHTA, CDR2 FQGNSA. The CDR3 runs 15 residues. The CDR3, as DNA: TGTGCCAGCAGCTTAGCGGCGGGAGGGCAAGACGAGCAGTACTTC. It specifies CASSLAAGGQDEQYF.

V usage is TRBV27 and J usage is TRBJ2-7; 9 nucleotides line up with TRBD2. J gave up 3 bases and V 4 bases, and 13 bases lay outside the gene matches. Germline CDR1 MNHEY, CDR2 SMNVEV (reference sequence). CDR3 length: 17 amino acids. CDR3 sequence (DNA): TGTGCCAGCAGTTCCTCAATTGGGCTAGCGGGATTCTACGAGCAGTACTTC. Translation gives CASSSSIGLAGFYEQYF.

The chain couples TRBV12-3 or TRBV12-4 to TRBJ2-3; perhaps D is TRBD1 or TRBD2 (5 bases each). Between the trimmed V and J ends, which lost 8 bases and 12 bases, there was a span of 21 bases. CDR3 length equals 13 residues. The CDR3 loop reads CASRGASVTRQYF. The CDR3 DNA is TGTGCCAGCCGAGGGGCTAGTGTCACCAGACAGTATTTT.

Ten or more counts support this clonotype. CDR3 amino acids: CASSLEGLPYNEQFF. CDR3 sequence (DNA): TGTGCCAGCAGTTTAGAAGGACTCCCATACAATGAGCAGTTCTTC. V gene TRBV6-4 combines with J gene TRBJ2-1; TRBD2 is a possible D gene (5 bases). V lost 5 bases, J lost 4 bases, and 15 bases lay in between. In germline, CDR1 is MRHNA, CDR2 SNTAGT. This CDR3 contains 15 residues.

Ten or more counts support this clonotype. The chain is built from TRBV7-9 and TRBJ1-2; a weak D match, TRBD1 (5 bases). CDR3 length: 15 amino acids. The V end was cut by 4 bases, the J end by 6 bases, with 18 bases between. Germline CDR1 and CDR2: SEHNR and FQNEAQ (reference sequence). The CDR3 DNA reads TGTGCCAGCAGCTCCTTAACGGGGGGACCCGATGGCTACACCTTC. It encodes CASSSLTGGPDGYTF.

CDR3 sequence reads: CASSLGGWVTEAFF. The CDR3 bases are TGTGCCAGCAGCTTGGGGGGTTGGGTCACTGAAGCTTTCTTT. The chain joins TRBV7-2 to TRBJ1-1, with D perhaps TRBD1 (5 bases). CDR1 SGHTA and CDR2 FQGNSA come from the germline V gene. Trimming stripped 3 bases from V and 4 bases from J, with 12 bases between. The CDR3 is 14 residues long.

This clonotype was counted a few times. J is TRBJ2-7 and V is TRBV7-6; tentative D call: TRBD1 (5 bases). The CDR3 consists of 12 residues. Deletions cut 5 bases from V and 6 bases from J, with 11 bases between. Germline V CDR1 and CDR2: SGHVS, FNYEAQ. CDR3 sequence reads: CASSPDSAEQYF. The CDR3 DNA reads TGTGCCAGCAGCCCTGACAGTGCCGAGCAGTACTTC.

This clonotype was observed many times. V and J are TRBV5-1 and TRBJ2-4; 8 bases are a match to TRBD1. J gave up 0 bases and V 5 bases, and 4 bases lay outside the gene matches. CDR1 is SGHRS, CDR2 YFSETQ, per germline. This CDR3 spans 15 amino acids. CDR3: CASRSGTGAKNIQYF. Written as DNA, the CDR3 is TGCGCCAGCAGATCCGGGACAGGAGCCAAAAACATTCAGTACTTC.

This clonotype came up many times. The chain carries TRBV7-9 and TRBJ2-7, with no clear D. Between the trimmed V and J ends, which lost 0 bases and 0 bases, there was a span of 12 bases. CDR3 length equals 16 residues. Germline CDR1 reads SEHNR; CDR2 reads FQNEAQ (reference sequence). CDR3 nucleotide sequence: TGTGCCAGCAGCTTAGCTATGGGTCCTAGCTCCTACGAGCAGTACTTC. Its protein product is CASSLAMGPSSYEQYF.